The 29 T cell receptor beta chains presented below share a single source sample, sequenced in a study of T cell changes during pregnancy in multiple sclerosis. Generated by immunoSEQ multiplex PCR, the TCRdb table keeps only in-frame clones and is missing some. The data contain 15,000 or so clones, about 86% of them singletons. The material was CD8+ T cells from peripheral blood mononuclear cells, obtained in the first trimester of pregnancy. The origin of the receptors is a female donor with multiple sclerosis, enrolled in a pregnancy study.

The gene calls are TRBV7-9 and TRBJ2-1, with 9 bases fitting TRBD1. This CDR3 region has 14 residues. V was clipped by 1 base and J by 8 bases; unmatched bases: 3. Germline CDR1 SEHNR, CDR2 FQNEAQ (reference sequence). CDR3 residues: CASSLVGQGYEQFF. The DNA of the CDR3 is TGTGCCAGCAGCTTAGTGGGACAGGGATATGAGCAGTTCTTC.

This sequence joins TRBV9 and TRBJ2-7; 7 bases map to TRBD1. Germline V gene data show CDR1 as SGDLS and CDR2 as YYNGEE. The ends lost 4 bases at V and 3 bases at J; junction bases unmatched: 10. This CDR3 spans 15 amino acids. The CDR3 DNA reads as TGTGCCAGCAGCCTAGCAGGGACAGCGAACTACGAGCAGTACTTC. The encoded protein is CASSLAGTANYEQYF.

The rearrangement joins TRBV9 to TRBJ1-5; D not certain. V was shortened by 4 bases and J by 4 bases, with 9 bases between the two germline ends. Germline CDR1 reads SGDLS; CDR2 reads YYNGEE. The CDR3 is 13 amino acids. The CDR3 loop reads CASSRGENQPQHF. The CDR3 DNA is TGTGCCAGCAGCCGGGGAGAAAATCAGCCCCAGCATTTT. The entire variable domain, with the rest obtained from reference TRBV9 and TRBJ1-5, is as follows: DSGVTQTPKHLITATGQRVTLRCSPRSGDLSVYWYQQSLDQGLQFLIQYYNGEERAKGNILERFSAQQFPDLHSELNLSSLELGDSALYFCASSRGENQPQHFGDGTRLSIL.

The V call is TRBV27, the J call TRBJ1-4; 8 bases are shared with TRBD1. The ends lost 8 bases at V and 8 bases at J; junction bases unmatched: 7. CDR1 and CDR2 from the germline V gene are MNHEY and SMNVEV (reference sequence). The CDR3 length is 13 residues. As DNA, the CDR3 is TGTGCCAGCGGACCAGGGGGCGCGGAAAAACTGTTTTTT. Its protein product is CASGPGGAEKLFF.

There are a few counts of this clone. The rearrangement links TRBV6-5 to TRBJ2-7; D gene unclear. Germline V CDR1 and CDR2: MNHEY, SVGAGI. Trimming cost V 2 bases and J 0 bases, with 11 bases left between them. This CDR3 has 15 residues. The CDR3 nucleotides read TGTGCCAGCAGTTACGTCGCAGGTCTCTCCTACGAGCAGTACTTC. This translates into CASSYVAGLSYEQYF.

J is TRBJ2-4 and V is TRBV5-6; D possibly corresponds to TRBD2 (6 bases). With 4 bases removed from V and 1 base from J, the gap between germline ends came to 15 bases. CDR1 is SGHDT and CDR2 is YYEEEE in the germline V gene. CDR3 size: 16 residues. The CDR3 sequence is CASSLGRLGAKNIQYF. CDR3 bases: TGTGCCAGCAGCCTGGGGAGGCTTGGGGCCAAAAACATTCAGTACTTC.

J is TRBJ1-6 and V is TRBV27, with 8 bases aligning to TRBD1. Germline assignment: CDR1 MNHEY and CDR2 SMNVEV (reference sequence). This CDR3 region has 13 residues. Trimming cost V 8 bases and J 10 bases; bases outside gene matches: 7. The CDR3 region is CASGQGVRSPLHF. The CDR3 region has the DNA TGTGCCAGCGGACAGGGTGTACGATCACCCCTCCACTTT.

In this sample, this clone turned up a few times. This sequence joins TRBV10-2 and TRBJ2-7, with D maybe TRBD2 (7 bases). Per the germline V gene, CDR1 is WSHSY and CDR2 is SAAADI. The CDR3 is 13 amino acids. Trimming removed 4 bases from V and 5 bases from J, with 12 bases in between. The CDR3 reads CASSVGGLNEQYF. CDR3 in DNA: TGCGCCAGCAGTGTGGGGGGGCTGAACGAGCAGTACTTC.

This sequence joins TRBV7-9 and TRBJ2-7; tentatively, D is TRBD2 (6 bases). Germline V lookup: CDR1 SEHNR, CDR2 FQNEAQ (reference sequence). V gave up 5 bases and J gave up 7 bases, with 12 bases separating them. CDR3 length equals 12 residues. The CDR3 nucleotides are TGTGCCAGCAGCACCTGGGAGGCAGAGCAGTACTTC. Residues: CASSTWEAEQYF.

V is TRBV6-5 and J is TRBJ2-5; D unclear. The CDR3 covers 13 residues. In germline, CDR1 is MNHEY, CDR2 SVGAGI. V lost 2 bases to trimming and J lost 5 bases, with 9 bases between them. The CDR3: CASSYGPWETQYF. CDR3 nucleotides: TGTGCCAGCAGTTACGGGCCTTGGGAGACCCAGTACTTC.

This chain uses TRBV9 with TRBJ1-2; 8 nucleotides align to TRBD1. V dropped 3 bases and J dropped 6; count of bases not matched to a gene: 7. This CDR3 region has 14 residues. Germline CDR1 reads SGDLS; CDR2 reads YYNGEE. For the CDR3, the DNA is TGTGCCAGCAGCGAATTGGACAGGGAACATGGCTACACCTTC. Translated: CASSELDREHGYTF.

V usage is TRBV9 and J usage is TRBJ2-7; maybe TRBD1 (5 bases). The CDR3 has 16 amino acids. The germline gives CDR1 SGDLS, CDR2 YYNGEE. Trimming cost V 0 bases and J 0 bases, with 13 bases left between them. The CDR3: CASSVAPTAPSYEQYF. DNA for the CDR3: TGTGCCAGCAGCGTAGCCCCGACAGCACCCTCCTACGAGCAGTACTTC.

Judged by abundance, this clone is medium-sized. The V and J genes are TRBV27 and TRBJ2-1; possibly TRBD1 for D (6 bases). CDR1 and CDR2 (germline): MNHEY, SMNVEV (reference sequence). The V end was cut by 4 bases, the J end by 1 base, with 11 bases between. The CDR3 loop spans 15 amino acids. Written as DNA, the CDR3 is TGTGCCAGCAGTTCCCGGGACAATTCCTACAATGAGCAGTTCTTC. This encodes CASSSRDNSYNEQFF.

The chain uses TRBV6-1 and TRBJ2-7; D possibly corresponds to TRBD2 (5 bases). The CDR3 runs to 12 residues. V gave up 10 bases and J gave up 0 bases, with 10 bases separating them. From germline, CDR1 is MNHNS and CDR2 SASEGT. CDR3 sequence: CATWESSYEQYF. The DNA of the CDR3 is TGTGCCACGTGGGAGAGCTCCTACGAGCAGTACTTC.

The chain couples TRBV25-1 to TRBJ1-1, with D possibly matching TRBD1 (5 bases). Trimming cost V 3 bases and J 3 bases, with 8 bases left between them. The germline CDR1 and CDR2 sequences are MGHDK and SYGVNS. The CDR3 consists of 13 residues. The DNA of the CDR3 is TGTGCCAGCAGTGATTTGGGGCACACTGAAGCTTTCTTT. It codes for CASSDLGHTEAFF.

This clone was seen just once. The chain uses TRBV6-5 and TRBJ1-1; maybe TRBD1 (5 bases). Trimming removed 4 bases from V and 1 base from J, with 13 bases in between. The germline gives CDR1 MNHEY, CDR2 SVGAGI. The CDR3 covers 15 residues. CDR3 DNA sequence: TGTGCCAGCAGTTTAGAGGACATTACGAACACTGAAGCTTTCTTT. Translated, it gives CASSLEDITNTEAFF.

This chain links TRBV7-8 with TRBJ2-7, with 7 nucleotides matching TRBD1. J was trimmed by 0 bases and V by 1 base; bases with no gene match: 6. This CDR3 is built from 16 residues. CDR1 is SGHVS, CDR2 FQNEAQ, per germline. Here the CDR3 reads CASSLVGDRSSYEQYF. As DNA, the CDR3 is TGTGCCAGCAGCTTAGTTGGGGACAGAAGCTCCTACGAGCAGTACTTC.

The chain carries TRBV28 and TRBJ2-1, with 9 bases aligning to TRBD1. With V trimmed by 2 bases and J by 9 bases, 8 bases remained unmatched. From germline, CDR1 is MDHEN and CDR2 SYDVKM. The CDR3 is 15 amino acids. The CDR3 loop reads CASSLVGTGMGEQFF. In nucleotides, the CDR3 is TGTGCCAGCAGTTTAGTAGGGACAGGGATGGGTGAGCAGTTCTTC.

The rearrangement links TRBV5-6 to TRBJ2-7, with 8 positions matching TRBD2. This CDR3 contains 17 residues. Germline values: CDR1 SGHDT, CDR2 YYEEEE. Germline trimming cut 5 bases from V and 4 bases from J; bases unmatched to any gene: 17. CDR3 sequence: CASSFRGGRGTGYEQYF. The CDR3 coding sequence is TGTGCCAGCAGTTTTCGGGGGGGGAGGGGGACCGGGTACGAGCAGTACTTC. Full variable domain (remainder filled in from reference TRBV5-6 and TRBJ2-7): DAGVTQSPTHLIKTRGQQVTLRCSPKSGHDTVSWYQQALGQGPQFIFQYYEEEERQRGNFPDRFSGHQFPNYSSELNVNALLLGDSALYLCASSFRGGRGTGYEQYFGPGTRLTVT.

The chain has TRBV13 and TRBJ1-1, with 8 bases aligning to TRBD1. The V segment lost 0 bases and the J segment 2 bases; nucleotides outside the gene matches: 8. This CDR3 comprises 17 residues. The germline CDR1 and CDR2 sequences are PRHDT and FYEKMQ (reference sequence). CDR3 nucleotide sequence: TGTGCCAGCAGCTTAGGCACTTCGGGACAGGCTAACACTGAAGCTTTCTTT. Translated: CASSLGTSGQANTEAFF.

The chain combines TRBV6-1 with TRBJ1-2, with TRBD1 matching over 7 bases. The CDR3 contains 15 residues. Germline values: CDR1 MNHNS, CDR2 SASEGT. V lost 6 bases, J lost 4 bases, and 11 bases stayed unmatched. The CDR3, as DNA: TGTGCCAGCAGCCCCCAAGAGGGGGCGGGCTATGGCTACACCTTC. This codes for CASSPQEGAGYGYTF.

V usage is TRBV28 and J usage is TRBJ2-7; tentatively, D is TRBD1 (6 bases). Germline V gene lookup returns CDR1 MDHEN and CDR2 SYDVKM. This CDR3 contains 14 residues. Trimming took off 5 bases at V and 2 bases at J, with 13 bases between the two ends. The CDR3 here is CASSRNRVTYEQYF. The CDR3 DNA sequence: TGTGCCAGCAGTCGCAACAGGGTAACCTACGAGCAGTACTTC.

By sample fraction, this clone is medium-sized. CDR3 region: CASSHIRTGLTEAFF. CDR3 coding DNA: TGTGCCAGCAGTCATATACGGACAGGTCTTACTGAAGCTTTCTTT. The chain links TRBV28 to TRBJ1-1, with 7 bases lining up with TRBD1. CDR1 MDHEN and CDR2 SYDVKM come from the germline V gene. The CDR3 runs to 15 residues. Losses at the gene ends were 5 bases for V and 5 bases for J; bases not matched to a gene: 11.

CDR3 sequence (DNA): TGCGCCAGCAGCTGGGGACAGGGGAATTCACCCCTCCACTTT. Residues: CASSWGQGNSPLHF. V usage is TRBV4-1 and J usage is TRBJ1-6; 10 positions match TRBD1. V lost 5 bases and J lost 7; bases outside the gene matches: 2. The CDR3 consists of 14 residues. Germline loops: CDR1 MGHRA, CDR2 YSYEKL.

The V and J genes are TRBV27 and TRBJ2-3, with D possibly matching TRBD1 (6 bases). Looked up from germline, CDR1 is MNHEY and CDR2 is SMNVEV (reference sequence). The CDR3 is 14 residues long. V lost 0 bases and J lost 6, with 10 bases in between. CDR3: CASSLSRRGDTQYF. In nucleotides, the CDR3 is TGTGCCAGCAGTTTATCGAGAAGGGGGGATACGCAGTATTTT.

The chain has TRBV4-1 and TRBJ2-1, with D maybe TRBD2 (5 bases). Germline V gives CDR1 MGHRA, CDR2 YSYEKL. The V end lost 4 bases, the J end lost 5 bases, and 18 bases lay between the germline ends. The CDR3 runs to 16 residues. The CDR3 loop is CASSLLRGAEDNEQFF. The CDR3 bases are TGCGCCAGCAGCCTATTACGGGGAGCGGAAGACAATGAGCAGTTCTTC.

V and J are TRBV14 and TRBJ2-7; D perhaps matches TRBD2 (7 bases). The germline V and J ends were trimmed by 4 bases and 2 bases, with 15 bases remaining between them. This CDR3 spans 15 amino acids. The V gene's germline CDR1 is SGHDN and CDR2 FVKESK. CDR3 region: CASSLRGGATYEQYF. The CDR3 nucleotides are TGTGCCAGCAGCCTGAGGGGGGGGGCAACCTACGAGCAGTACTTC.

This clone came up a few times. V usage is TRBV30 and J usage is TRBJ1-1; 9 bases line up with TRBD1. V lost 1 base and J lost 3; bases outside the gene matches: 6. This CDR3 has 15 residues. Germline CDR1 is GTSNPN and CDR2 is SVGIG (reference sequence). The CDR3 DNA follows: TGTGCCTGGAGTGCCGGGACAGGGCTGGACACTGAAGCTTTCTTT. Translation: CAWSAGTGLDTEAFF.

CDR3 protein: CASSQELAGGFNEQFF. The CDR3 DNA follows: TGCGCCAGCAGCCAAGAGCTAGCGGGAGGATTTAATGAGCAGTTCTTC. The chain couples TRBV4-1 to TRBJ2-1, with 11 bases that match TRBD2. Losses at the gene ends were 0 bases for V and 7 bases for J; bases not matched to a gene: 5. This CDR3 spans 16 amino acids. Germline CDR1 is MGHRA and CDR2 is YSYEKL.